In this sample, the clone carrying this T cell receptor (beta chain) turned up many times. The data derive from a study of T cells in Graves' hyperthyroidism and ophthalmopathy. The CDR3 regions of TCR beta were amplified from RNA transcripts. The TCR CDR3 first-round RT-PCR relied on the HTBI primer set. TCRdb re-called the multiplex PCR reads through MiXCR, storing one row per CDR3 protein. The sample holds 380,000 or so distinct CDR3 sequences, roughly 12% seen once. Trimming left V 1 base short and J 2 bases short, with 8 bases between. Germline values: CDR1 DFQATT, CDR2 SNEGSKA (reference sequence). The CDR3 runs 13 residues. Blood dates from first hyperthyroidism diagnosis, before any ophthalmopathy symptoms.

Specimen: blood. The chain combines TRBV20-1 with TRBJ1-2; the D gene is possibly TRBD1 (5 bases). The clonotype was recovered from a man between 25 and 39 years old with Graves' hyperthyroidism that later progressed to Graves' ophthalmopathy. CDR3 sequence reads: CSARVGGNYGYTF. The CDR3 DNA is TGCAGTGCTAGAGTTGGGGGGAACTATGGCTACACCTTC.